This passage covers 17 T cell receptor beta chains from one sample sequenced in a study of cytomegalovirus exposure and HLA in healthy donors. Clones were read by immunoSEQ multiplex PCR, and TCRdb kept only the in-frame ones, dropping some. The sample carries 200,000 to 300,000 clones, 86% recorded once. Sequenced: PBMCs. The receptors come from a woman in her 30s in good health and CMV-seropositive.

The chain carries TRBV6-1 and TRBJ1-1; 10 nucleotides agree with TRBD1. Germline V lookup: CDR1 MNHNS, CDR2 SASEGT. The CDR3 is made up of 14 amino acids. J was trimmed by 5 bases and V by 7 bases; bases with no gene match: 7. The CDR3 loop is CASTPMGQGTEAFF. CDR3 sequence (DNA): TGTGCCAGCACTCCTATGGGACAGGGGACTGAAGCTTTCTTT.

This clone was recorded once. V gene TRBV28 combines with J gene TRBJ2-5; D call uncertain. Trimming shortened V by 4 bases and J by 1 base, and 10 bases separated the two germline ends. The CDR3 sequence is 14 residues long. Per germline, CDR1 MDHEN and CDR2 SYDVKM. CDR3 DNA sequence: TGTGCCAGCAGTTCCCTAAGTCGCCAAGAGACCCAGTACTTC. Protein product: CASSSLSRQETQYF.

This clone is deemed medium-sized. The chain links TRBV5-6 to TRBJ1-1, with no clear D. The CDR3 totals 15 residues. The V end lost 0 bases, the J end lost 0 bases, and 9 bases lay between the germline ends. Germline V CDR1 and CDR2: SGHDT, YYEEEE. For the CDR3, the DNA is TGTGCCAGCAGCTTGGAGCTGGGCCTGAACACTGAAGCTTTCTTT. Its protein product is CASSLELGLNTEAFF.

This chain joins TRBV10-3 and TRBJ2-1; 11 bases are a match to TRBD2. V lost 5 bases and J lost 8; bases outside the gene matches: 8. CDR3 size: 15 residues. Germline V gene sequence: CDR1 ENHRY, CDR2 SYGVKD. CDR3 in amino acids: CAISHTSGSPYEQFF. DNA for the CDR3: TGTGCCATCAGTCATACTAGCGGGAGTCCCTATGAGCAGTTCTTC.

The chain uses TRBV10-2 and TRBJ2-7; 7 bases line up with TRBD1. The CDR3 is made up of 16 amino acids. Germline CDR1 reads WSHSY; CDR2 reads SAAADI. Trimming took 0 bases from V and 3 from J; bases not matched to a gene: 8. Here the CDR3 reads CASSESRGRSFYEQYF. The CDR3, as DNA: TGCGCCAGCAGTGAGTCGAGGGGGCGGAGCTTCTACGAGCAGTACTTC.

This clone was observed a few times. As DNA, the CDR3 is TGTGCCTCCTCTCACCGGAGGAACACTGAAGCTTTCTTT. Its protein is CASSHRRNTEAFF. V is TRBV30 and J is TRBJ1-1; the D is unclear. In germline, CDR1 is GTSNPN, CDR2 SVGIG (reference sequence). This CDR3 is 13 amino acids long. V gave up 7 bases and J gave up 1 base, with 13 bases separating them.

The CDR3 loop is CASSWGLAGNEQFF. CDR3 nucleotide sequence: TGTGCCAGCAGTTGGGGACTAGCGGGAAATGAGCAGTTCTTC. The V and J genes are TRBV27 and TRBJ2-1; TRBD2 aligns across 13 bases. V lost 4 bases, J lost 7 bases, and 1 base stayed unmatched. The CDR3 consists of 14 residues. Germline CDR1 and CDR2: MNHEY and SMNVEV (reference sequence).

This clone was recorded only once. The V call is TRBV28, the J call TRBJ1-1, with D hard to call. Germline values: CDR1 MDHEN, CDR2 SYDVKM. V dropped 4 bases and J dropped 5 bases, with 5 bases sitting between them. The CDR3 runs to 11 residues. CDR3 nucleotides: TGTGCCAGCAGTTCTCTTACTGAAGCTTTCTTT. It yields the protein CASSSLTEAFF.

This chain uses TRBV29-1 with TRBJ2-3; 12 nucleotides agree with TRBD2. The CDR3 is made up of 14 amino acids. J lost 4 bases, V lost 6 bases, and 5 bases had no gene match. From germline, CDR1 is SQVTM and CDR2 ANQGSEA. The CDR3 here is CSVRTSGNSDTQYF. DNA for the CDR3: TGCAGCGTGAGGACTAGCGGGAATTCAGATACGCAGTATTTT.

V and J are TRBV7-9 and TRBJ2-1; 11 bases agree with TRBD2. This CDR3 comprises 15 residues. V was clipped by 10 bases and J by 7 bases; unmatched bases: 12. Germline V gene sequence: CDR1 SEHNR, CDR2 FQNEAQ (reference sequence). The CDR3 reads CATSMAPSGRNEQFF. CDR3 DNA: TGTGCCACCTCCATGGCCCCTAGCGGGAGGAATGAGCAGTTCTTC.

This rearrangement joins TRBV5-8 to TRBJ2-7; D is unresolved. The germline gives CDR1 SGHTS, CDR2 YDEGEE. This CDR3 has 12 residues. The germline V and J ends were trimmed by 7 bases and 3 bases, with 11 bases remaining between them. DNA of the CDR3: TGTGCCAGCGAGGTAACTAACTACGAGCAGTACTTC. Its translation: CASEVTNYEQYF.

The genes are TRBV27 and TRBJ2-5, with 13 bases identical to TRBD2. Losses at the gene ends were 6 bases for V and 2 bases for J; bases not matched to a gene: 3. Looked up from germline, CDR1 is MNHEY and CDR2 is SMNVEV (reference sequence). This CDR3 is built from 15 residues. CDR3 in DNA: TGTGCCAGCAGACTAGCGGGAGGGGGGCAAGAGACCCAGTACTTC. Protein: CASRLAGGGQETQYF.

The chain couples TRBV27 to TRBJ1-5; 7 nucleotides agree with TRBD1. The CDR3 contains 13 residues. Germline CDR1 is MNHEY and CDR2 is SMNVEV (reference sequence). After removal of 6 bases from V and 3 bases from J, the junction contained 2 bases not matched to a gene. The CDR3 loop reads CASRGTDNQPQHF. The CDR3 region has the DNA TGTGCCAGCAGGGGGACAGACAATCAGCCCCAGCATTTT.

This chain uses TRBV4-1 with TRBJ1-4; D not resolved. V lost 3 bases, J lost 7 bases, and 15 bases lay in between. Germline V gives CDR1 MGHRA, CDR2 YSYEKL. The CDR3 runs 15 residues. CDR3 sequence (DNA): TGCGCCAGCAGCCAGGAACAACTAGTGGGTGAAAAACTGTTTTTT. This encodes CASSQEQLVGEKLFF.

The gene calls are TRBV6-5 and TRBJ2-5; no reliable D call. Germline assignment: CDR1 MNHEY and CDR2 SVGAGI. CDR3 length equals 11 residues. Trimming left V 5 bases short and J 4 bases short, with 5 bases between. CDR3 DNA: TGTGCCAGCAGTCAGGCAGAGACCCAGTACTTC. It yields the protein CASSQAETQYF.

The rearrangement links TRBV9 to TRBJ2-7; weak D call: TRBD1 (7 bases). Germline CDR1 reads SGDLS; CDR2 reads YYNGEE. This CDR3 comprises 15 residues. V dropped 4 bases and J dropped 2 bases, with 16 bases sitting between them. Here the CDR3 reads CASSTQGGPAYEQYF. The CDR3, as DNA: TGTGCCAGCAGCACCCAGGGGGGACCTGCCTACGAGCAGTACTTC.

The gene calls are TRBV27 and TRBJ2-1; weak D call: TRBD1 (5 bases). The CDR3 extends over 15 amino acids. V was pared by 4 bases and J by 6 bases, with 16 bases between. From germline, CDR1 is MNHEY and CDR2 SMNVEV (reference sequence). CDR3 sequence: CASSYQGNAPNEQFF. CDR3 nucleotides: TGTGCCAGCAGTTATCAGGGAAACGCACCCAATGAGCAGTTCTTC.